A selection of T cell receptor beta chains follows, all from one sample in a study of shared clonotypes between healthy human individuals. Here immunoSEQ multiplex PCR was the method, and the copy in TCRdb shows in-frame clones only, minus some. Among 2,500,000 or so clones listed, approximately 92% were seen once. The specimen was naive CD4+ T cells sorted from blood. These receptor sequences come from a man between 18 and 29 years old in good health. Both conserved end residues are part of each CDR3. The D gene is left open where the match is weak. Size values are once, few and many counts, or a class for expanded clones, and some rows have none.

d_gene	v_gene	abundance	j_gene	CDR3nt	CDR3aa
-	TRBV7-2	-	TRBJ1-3	TGTGCCAGCAGCTCCGGGGGCTCTGGGGCGGCAGACACCATATATTTT	CASSSGGSGAADTIYF
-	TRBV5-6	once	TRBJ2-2	TGTGCCAGCAGCTTGGCCCACACCGGGGAGCTGTTTTTT	CASSLAHTGELFF
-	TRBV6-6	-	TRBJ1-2	TGTGCCGGACGGGGAGGTCCTCGGGTCAACTATGGCTACACCTTC	CAGRGGPRVNYGYTF
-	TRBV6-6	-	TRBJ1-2	TGTGCCAGCAATCAGGGCGCGACCTATGGCTACACCTTC	CASNQGATYGYTF
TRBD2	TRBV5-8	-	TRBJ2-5	TGTGCCAGTGGATTTAGAATTGGACTAGCGGGAAAAGAGACCCAGTACTTC	CASGFRIGLAGKETQYF
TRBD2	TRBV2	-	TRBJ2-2	TGTGCCAGCAGGAAAGAGGGACTAGCGGGTACCGGGGAGCTGTTTTTT	CASRKEGLAGTGELFF
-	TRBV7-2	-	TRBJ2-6	TGTGCCAGCAGCTCCGGAAGGGCTGGGGCCAACGTCCTGACTTTC	CASSSGRAGANVLTF
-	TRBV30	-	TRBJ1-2	TGTGCCTGGAGTGTACAGGGCAGGGCCGACTATGGCTACACCTTC	CAWSVQGRADYGYTF
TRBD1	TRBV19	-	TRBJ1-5	TGTGCCAGTAGTAGCGGACAGGGAAATGGTCAGCCCCAGCATTTT	CASSSGQGNGQPQHF
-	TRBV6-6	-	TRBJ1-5	TGTGCCAGCAGTTACGGGGGTCAGCCCCAGCATTTT	CASSYGGQPQHF
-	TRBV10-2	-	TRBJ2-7	TGCGCCAGCAGGTCAGGGGGGGGCTACGAGCAGTACTTC	CASRSGGGYEQYF
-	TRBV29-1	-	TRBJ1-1	TGCAGCGTTCCCAGTTTCGCGGCGAACACTGAAGCTTTCTTT	CSVPSFAANTEAFF
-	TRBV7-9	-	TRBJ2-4	TGTGCCAGCAGCCGGCAAGGCCCCAAAAACATTCAGTACTTC	CASSRQGPKNIQYF
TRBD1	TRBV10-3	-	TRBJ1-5	TGTGCCATCAGTGGACAGGGGAACAATCAGCCCCAGCATTTT	CAISGQGNNQPQHF